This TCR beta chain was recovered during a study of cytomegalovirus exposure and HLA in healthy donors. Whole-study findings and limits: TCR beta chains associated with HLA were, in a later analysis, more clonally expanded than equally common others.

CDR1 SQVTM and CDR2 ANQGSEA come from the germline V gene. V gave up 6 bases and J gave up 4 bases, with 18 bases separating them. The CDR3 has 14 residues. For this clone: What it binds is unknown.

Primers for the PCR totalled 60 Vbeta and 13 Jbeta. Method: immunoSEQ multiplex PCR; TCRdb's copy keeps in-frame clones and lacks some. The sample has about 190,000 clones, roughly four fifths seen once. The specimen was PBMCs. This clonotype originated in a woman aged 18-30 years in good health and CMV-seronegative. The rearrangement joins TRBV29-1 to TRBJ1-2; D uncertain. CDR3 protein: CSVSPGSEVYGYTF. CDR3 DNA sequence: TGCAGCGTCAGTCCCGGGAGCGAAGTCTATGGCTACACCTTC.